The sequence of this TCR beta chain was determined in a study of blood T cell repertoires in COVID-19. Study as a whole: Specimens from acute and convalescent COVID-19 originated in the United States, Italy and Spain.

V shed 2 bases, J shed 11 bases, and the junction held 17 bases outside the gene matches. The CDR3 consists of 18 residues. The V gene's germline CDR1 is LGHDT and CDR2 YNNKEL (reference sequence). The table came from immunoSEQ multiplex PCR; TCRdb's copy has only in-frame clones and leaves some out. The sample has a few hundred thousand clones; 86% are singletons. The sequencing sample was made of peripheral blood. The clonotype was recovered from an elderly man with acute or convalescent COVID-19. The chain recombines TRBV3-1 (or the pseudogene TRBV3-2) with TRBJ1-4; TRBD1 aligns across 10 bases. The CDR3 DNA follows: TGTGCCAGCAGCCAATCCCTCGACCGGGACAGGGGCACCCCGAAACTGTTTTTT. Residues: CASSQSLDRDRGTPKLFF.